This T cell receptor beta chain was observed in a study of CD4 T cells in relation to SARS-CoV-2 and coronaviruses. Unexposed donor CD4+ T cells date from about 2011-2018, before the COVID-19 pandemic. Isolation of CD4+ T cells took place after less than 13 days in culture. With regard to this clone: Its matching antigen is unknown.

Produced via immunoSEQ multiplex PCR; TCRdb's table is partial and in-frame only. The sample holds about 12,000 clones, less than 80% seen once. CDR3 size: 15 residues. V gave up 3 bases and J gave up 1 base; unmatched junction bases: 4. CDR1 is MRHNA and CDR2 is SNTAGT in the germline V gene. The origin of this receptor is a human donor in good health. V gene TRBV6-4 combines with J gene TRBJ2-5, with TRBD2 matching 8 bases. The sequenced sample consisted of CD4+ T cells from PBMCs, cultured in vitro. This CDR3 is CASSELAGTQETQYF. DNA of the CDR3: TGTGCCAGCAGTGAATTAGCGGGAACCCAAGAGACCCAGTACTTC.